Sequencing of this T cell receptor beta chain was carried out in a study of T cell repertoires in cytomegalovirus infection. General study findings and limits: The ex vivo response showed dominance by HLA-C-restricted CMV-specific TCR beta clonotypes.

This clonotype was counted a few times. What it binds is not known. TCRdb used MiXCR to reprocess the reads, holding one entry per CDR3 protein. The repertoire holds around 300,000 distinct CDR3 sequences, with roughly 21% as singletons. This CDR3 is 15 amino acids long. Germline V lookup: CDR1 MNHNY, CDR2 SVGAGI (reference sequence). V shed 6 bases and J 3 bases; nucleotides not matched to a gene: 6. The V call is TRBV6-6, the J call TRBJ2-1; 9 nucleotides align to TRBD2. Sequenced material: cultured PBMCs, taken from culture after CMV antigen stimulation. The receptor comes from a human donor in good health (CMV status not recorded). Some clones in this sample may be carry-over from other donors' samples. This CDR3 is CASSFSGRGYNEQFF. CDR3 DNA sequence: TGTGCCAGCAGCTTTAGCGGGAGAGGCTACAATGAGCAGTTCTTC.